A single sample gave rise to the 2 T cell receptor beta chains below, sequenced in a study of CD8+ T cells in alopecia areata (dated by TCRdb to the late 2010s). The library relied on the immunoSEQ multiplex PCR assay. To provide template for TCR sequencing, every sample had RNA extracted and reverse transcribed into cDNA. TCRdb mirrors the immuneACCESS table, restricted to in-frame sequences. Some clones are absent from its copies; in checked studies, under half trace to an unresolved V gene, and the reason for the others is unknown. For this sample the table gives some 170,000 clones, of which 58% were detected only once. 16% of the sample is taken by the ten largest. Interpreted using the paper, the treatment or condition label stands for: oral pan-JAK inhibitor, 5-10 mg twice daily. The source material was CD4+ T cells sorted from blood, sampled at week 56, from a patient treated with tofacitinib. The origin of the receptors is a human donor with alopecia areata.

The chain carries TRBV30 and TRBJ1-3; D not certain. The CDR3 consists of 14 residues. Germline lookup yields CDR1 GTSNPN and CDR2 SVGIG (reference sequence). V lost 4 bases, J lost 1 base, and 11 bases lay in between. CDR3 region: CAWTLGVSGNTIYF. The CDR3 nucleotides read TGTGCCTGGACCCTCGGAGTATCTGGAAACACCATATATTTT.

Worth noting for this clone: At the DNA level, this CDR3 is encoded by other sequences in the same sample as well. V gene TRBV29-1 combines with J gene TRBJ2-5; TRBD2 matches at 7 bases. V lost 6 bases, J lost 5 bases, and 9 bases stayed unmatched. Germline V gives CDR1 SQVTM, CDR2 ANQGSEA. This CDR3 has 13 residues. The chain's CDR3 is CSVSLGGGETQYF. The CDR3 nucleotides read TGCAGCGTCAGTCTCGGCGGGGGTGAGACCCAGTACTTC.